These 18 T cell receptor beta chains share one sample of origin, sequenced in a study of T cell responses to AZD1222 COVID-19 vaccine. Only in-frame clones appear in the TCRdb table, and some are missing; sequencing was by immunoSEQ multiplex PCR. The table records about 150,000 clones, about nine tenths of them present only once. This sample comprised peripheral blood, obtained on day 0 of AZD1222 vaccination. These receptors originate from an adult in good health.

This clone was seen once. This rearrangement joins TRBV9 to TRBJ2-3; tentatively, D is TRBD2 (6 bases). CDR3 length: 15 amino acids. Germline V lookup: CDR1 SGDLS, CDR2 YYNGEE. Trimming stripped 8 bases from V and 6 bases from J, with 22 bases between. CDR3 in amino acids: CASTGGTGVWDTQYF. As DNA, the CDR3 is TGTGCCAGTACCGGCGGGACGGGGGTTTGGGATACGCAGTATTTT.

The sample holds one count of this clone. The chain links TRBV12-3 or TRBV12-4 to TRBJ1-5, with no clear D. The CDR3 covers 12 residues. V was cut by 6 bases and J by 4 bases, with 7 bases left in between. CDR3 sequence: CASSPQNQPQHF. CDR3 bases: TGTGCCAGCAGCCCTCAGAATCAGCCCCAGCATTTT.

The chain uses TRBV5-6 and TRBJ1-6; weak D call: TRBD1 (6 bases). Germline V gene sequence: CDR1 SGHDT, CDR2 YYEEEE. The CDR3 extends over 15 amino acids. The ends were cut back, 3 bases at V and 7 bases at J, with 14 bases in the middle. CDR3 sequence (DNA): TGTGCCAGCAGCTACGAGGGGGGACCAAATTCACCCCTCCACTTT. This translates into CASSYEGGPNSPLHF.

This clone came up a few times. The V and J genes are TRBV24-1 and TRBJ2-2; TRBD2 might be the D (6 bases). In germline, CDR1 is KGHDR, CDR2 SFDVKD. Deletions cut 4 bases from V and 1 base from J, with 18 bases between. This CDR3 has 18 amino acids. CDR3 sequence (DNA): TGTGCCACCAGTGACCCTACTCTCGGGGGAGTGAACACCGGGGAGCTGTTTTTT. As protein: CATSDPTLGGVNTGELFF.

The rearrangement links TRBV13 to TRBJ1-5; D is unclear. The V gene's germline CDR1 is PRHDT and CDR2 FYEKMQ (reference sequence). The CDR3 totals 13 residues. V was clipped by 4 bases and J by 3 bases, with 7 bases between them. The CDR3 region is CASSSVPNQPQHF. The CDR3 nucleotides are TGTGCCAGCAGCTCCGTCCCCAATCAGCCCCAGCATTTT.

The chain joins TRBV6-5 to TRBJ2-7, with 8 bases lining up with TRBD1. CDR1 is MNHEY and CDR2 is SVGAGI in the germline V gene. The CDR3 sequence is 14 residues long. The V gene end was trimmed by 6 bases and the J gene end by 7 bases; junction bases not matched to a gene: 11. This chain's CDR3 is CASSQGRGQGEQYF. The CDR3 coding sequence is TGTGCCAGCAGCCAGGGCAGGGGGCAGGGGGAGCAGTACTTC.

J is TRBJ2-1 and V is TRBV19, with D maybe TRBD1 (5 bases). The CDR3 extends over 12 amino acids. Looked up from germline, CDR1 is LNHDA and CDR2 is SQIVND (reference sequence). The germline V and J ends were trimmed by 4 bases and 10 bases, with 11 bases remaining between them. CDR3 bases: TGTGCCAGTAGTAAACAGGCCAGCGAGCAGTTCTTC. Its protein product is CASSKQASEQFF.

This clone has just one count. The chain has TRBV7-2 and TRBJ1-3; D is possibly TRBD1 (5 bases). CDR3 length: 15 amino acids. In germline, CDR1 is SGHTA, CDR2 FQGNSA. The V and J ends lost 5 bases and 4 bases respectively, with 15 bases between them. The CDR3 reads CASSTGPGDGNTIYF. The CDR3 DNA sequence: TGTGCCAGCAGCACCGGACCCGGGGACGGAAACACCATATATTTT.

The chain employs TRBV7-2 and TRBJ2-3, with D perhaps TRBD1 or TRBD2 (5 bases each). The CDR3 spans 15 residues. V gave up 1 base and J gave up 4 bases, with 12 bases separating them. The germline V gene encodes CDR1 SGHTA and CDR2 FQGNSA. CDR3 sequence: CASSLGGQGSDTQYF. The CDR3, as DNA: TGTGCCAGCAGCTTAGGAGGGCAGGGATCAGATACGCAGTATTTT.

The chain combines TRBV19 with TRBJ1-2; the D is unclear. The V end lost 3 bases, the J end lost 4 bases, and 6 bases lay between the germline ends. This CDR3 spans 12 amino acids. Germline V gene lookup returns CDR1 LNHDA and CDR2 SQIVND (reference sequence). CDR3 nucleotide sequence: TGTGCCAGTAGTATTTGGGGCTATGGCTACACCTTC. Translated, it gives CASSIWGYGYTF.

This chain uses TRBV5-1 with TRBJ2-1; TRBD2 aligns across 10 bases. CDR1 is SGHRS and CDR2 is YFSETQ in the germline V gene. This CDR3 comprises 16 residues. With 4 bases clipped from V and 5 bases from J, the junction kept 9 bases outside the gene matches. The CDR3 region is CASSGILAGSHNEQFF. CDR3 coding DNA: TGCGCCAGCAGCGGGATACTAGCGGGGAGCCACAATGAGCAGTTCTTC.

DNA of the CDR3: TGTGCCAGCAGTGGTAATAGCAGAGCCAATCAGCCCCAGCATTTT. It yields the protein CASSGNSRANQPQHF. This chain uses TRBV2 with TRBJ1-5; the D is unclear. Germline V gene sequence: CDR1 SNHLY, CDR2 FYNNEI. The CDR3 totals 15 residues. The V and J ends lost 4 bases and 3 bases respectively, with 13 bases between them.

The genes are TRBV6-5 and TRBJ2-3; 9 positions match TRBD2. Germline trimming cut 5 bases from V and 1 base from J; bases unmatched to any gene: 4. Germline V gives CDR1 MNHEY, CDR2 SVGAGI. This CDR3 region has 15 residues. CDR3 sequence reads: CASSKQRGGTDTQYF. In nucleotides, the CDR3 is TGTGCCAGCAGTAAGCAGCGGGGGGGCACAGATACGCAGTATTTT.

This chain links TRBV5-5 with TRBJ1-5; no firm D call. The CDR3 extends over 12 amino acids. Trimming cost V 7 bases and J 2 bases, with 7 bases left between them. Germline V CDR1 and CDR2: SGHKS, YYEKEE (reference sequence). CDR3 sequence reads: CASSQGNQPQHF. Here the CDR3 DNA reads TGTGCCAGCTCCCAGGGCAATCAGCCCCAGCATTTT. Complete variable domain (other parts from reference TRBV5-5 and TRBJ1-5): DAGVTQSPTHLIKTRGQQVTLRCSPISGHKSVSWYQQVLGQGPQFIFQYYEKEERGRGNFPDRFSARQFPNYSSELNVNALLLGDSALYLCASSQGNQPQHFGDGTRLSIL.

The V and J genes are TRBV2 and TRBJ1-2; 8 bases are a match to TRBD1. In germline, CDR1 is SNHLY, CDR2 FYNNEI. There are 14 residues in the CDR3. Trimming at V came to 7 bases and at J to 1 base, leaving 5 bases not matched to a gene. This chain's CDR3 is CASMDRANNYGYTF. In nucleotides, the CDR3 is TGTGCCAGCATGGACAGGGCTAATAACTATGGCTACACCTTC.

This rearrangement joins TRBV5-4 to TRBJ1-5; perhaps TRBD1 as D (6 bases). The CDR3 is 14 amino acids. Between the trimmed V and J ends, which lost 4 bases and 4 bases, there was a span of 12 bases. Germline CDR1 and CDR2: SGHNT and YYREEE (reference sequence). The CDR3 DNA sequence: TGTGCCAGCAGCAAAGGGGGGGCGAATCAGCCCCAGCATTTT. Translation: CASSKGGANQPQHF.

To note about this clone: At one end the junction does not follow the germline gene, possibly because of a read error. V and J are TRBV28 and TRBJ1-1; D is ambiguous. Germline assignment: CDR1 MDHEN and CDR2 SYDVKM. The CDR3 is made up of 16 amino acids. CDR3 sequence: CASSWNVATRPTEVFF. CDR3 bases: TGTGCCAGCAGTTGGAATGTGGCGACGAGGCCCACTGAAGTTTTCTTT.

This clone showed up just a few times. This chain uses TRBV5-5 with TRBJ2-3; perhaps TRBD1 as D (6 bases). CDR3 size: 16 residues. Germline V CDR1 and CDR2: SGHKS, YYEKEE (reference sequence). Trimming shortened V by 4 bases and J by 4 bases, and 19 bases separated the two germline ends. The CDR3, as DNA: TGTGCCAGCAGCGTACCTAGCAGGGGAGTAGCAGATACGCAGTATTTT. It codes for CASSVPSRGVADTQYF. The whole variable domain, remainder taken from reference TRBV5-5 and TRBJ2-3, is DAGVTQSPTHLIKTRGQQVTLRCSPISGHKSVSWYQQVLGQGPQFIFQYYEKEERGRGNFPDRFSARQFPNYSSELNVNALLLGDSALYLCASSVPSRGVADTQYFGPGTRLTVL.